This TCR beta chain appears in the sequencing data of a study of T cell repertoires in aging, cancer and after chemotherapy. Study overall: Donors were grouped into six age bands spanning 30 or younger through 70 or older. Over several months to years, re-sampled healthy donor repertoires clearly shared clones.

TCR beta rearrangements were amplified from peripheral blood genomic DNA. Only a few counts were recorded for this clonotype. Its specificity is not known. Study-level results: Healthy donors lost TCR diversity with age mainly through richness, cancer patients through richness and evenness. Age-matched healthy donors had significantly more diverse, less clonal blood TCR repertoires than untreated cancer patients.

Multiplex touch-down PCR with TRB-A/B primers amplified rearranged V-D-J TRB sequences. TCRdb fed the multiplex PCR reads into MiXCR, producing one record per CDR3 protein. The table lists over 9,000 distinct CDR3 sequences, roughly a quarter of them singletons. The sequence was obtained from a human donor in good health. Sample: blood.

The CDR3 DNA sequence: TGTGCCAGCAGCGCGGGGGCAGGTAGAAACATTCAGTACTTC. This sequence encodes CASSAGAGRNIQYF. The chain joins TRBV7-2 to TRBJ2-4; TRBD2 might be the D (7 bases). The V and J ends lost 5 bases and 6 bases respectively, with 14 bases between them. Germline loops: CDR1 SGHTA, CDR2 FQGNSA. CDR3 size: 14 residues.